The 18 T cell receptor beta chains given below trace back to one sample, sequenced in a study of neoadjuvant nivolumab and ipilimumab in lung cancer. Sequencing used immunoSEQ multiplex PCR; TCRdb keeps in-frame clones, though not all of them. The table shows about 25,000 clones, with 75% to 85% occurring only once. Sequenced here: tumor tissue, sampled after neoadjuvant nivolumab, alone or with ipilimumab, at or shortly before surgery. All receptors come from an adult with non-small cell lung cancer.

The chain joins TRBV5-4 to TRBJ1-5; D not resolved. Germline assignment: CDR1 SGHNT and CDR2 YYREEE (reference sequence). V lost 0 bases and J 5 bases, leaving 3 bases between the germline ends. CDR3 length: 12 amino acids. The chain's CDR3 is CASSLGDQPQHF. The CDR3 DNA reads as TGTGCCAGCAGCTTGGGAGATCAGCCCCAGCATTTT.

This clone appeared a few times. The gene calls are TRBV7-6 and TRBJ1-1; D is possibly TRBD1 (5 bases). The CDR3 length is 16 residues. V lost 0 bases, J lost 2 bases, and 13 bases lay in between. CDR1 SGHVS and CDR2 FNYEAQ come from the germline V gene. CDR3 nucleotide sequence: TGTGCCAGCAGCTTAGCGCGGGCAGGGCCCAACACTGAAGCTTTCTTT. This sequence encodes CASSLARAGPNTEAFF.

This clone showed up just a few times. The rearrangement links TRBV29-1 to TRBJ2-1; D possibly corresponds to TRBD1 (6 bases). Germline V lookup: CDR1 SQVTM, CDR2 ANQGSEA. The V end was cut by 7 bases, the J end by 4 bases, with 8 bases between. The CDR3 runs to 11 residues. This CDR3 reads CSAGQYNEQFF. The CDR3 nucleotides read TGCAGCGCCGGACAGTACAATGAGCAGTTCTTC.

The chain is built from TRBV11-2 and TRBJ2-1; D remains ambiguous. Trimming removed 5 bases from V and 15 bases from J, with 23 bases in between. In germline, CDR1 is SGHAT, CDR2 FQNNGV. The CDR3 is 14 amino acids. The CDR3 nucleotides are TGTGCCAGCAGCCCGTATGTTGTTAGCCCACGTCTGTTCTTC. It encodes CASSPYVVSPRLFF.

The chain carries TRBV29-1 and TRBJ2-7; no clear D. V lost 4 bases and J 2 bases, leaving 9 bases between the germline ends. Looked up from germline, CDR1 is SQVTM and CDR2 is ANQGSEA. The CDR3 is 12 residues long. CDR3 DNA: TGCAGCGTTGGGCAGGCAACCTACGAGCAGTACTTC. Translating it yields CSVGQATYEQYF.

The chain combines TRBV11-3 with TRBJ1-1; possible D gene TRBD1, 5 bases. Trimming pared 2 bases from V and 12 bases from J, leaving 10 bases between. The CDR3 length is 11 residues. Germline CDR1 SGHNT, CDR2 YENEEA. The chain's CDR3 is CASSLLDNTFF. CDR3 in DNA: TGTGCCAGCAGCTTACTGGACAATACTTTCTTT.

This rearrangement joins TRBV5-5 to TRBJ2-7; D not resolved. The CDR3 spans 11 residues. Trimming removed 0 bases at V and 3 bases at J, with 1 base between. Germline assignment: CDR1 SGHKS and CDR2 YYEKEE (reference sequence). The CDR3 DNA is TGTGCCAGCAGCTTGGACTACGAGCAGTACTTC. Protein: CASSLDYEQYF.

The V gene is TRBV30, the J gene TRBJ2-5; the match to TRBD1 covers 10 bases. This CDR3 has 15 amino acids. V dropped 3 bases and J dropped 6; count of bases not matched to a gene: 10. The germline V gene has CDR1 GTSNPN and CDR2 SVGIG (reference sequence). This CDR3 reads CAWSATGGIIKTQYF. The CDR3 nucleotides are TGTGCCTGGAGCGCGACAGGGGGCATTATAAAGACCCAGTACTTC.

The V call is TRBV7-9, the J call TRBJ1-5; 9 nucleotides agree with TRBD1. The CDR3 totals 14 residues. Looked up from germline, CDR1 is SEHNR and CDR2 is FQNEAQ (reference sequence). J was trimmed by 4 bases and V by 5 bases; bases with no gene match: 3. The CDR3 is CASSAGTGNQPQHF. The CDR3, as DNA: TGTGCCAGCAGCGCGGGGACAGGGAATCAGCCCCAGCATTTT.

The CDR3 nucleotides read TGTGCCAGCAGTCCCAGGACAGGTGGCTACACCTTC. It translates to CASSPRTGGYTF. V and J are TRBV6-5 and TRBJ1-2; 7 nucleotides match TRBD1. The V and J ends lost 5 bases and 7 bases, in that order; junction bases with no gene match: 4. CDR3 length equals 12 residues. Germline CDR1 and CDR2: MNHEY and SVGAGI.

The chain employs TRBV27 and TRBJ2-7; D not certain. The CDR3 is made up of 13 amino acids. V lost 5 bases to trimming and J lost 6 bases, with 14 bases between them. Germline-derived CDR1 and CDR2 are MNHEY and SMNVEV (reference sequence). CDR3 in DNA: TGTGCCAGCAGTATCCTGATCCAATCCGAGCAGTACTTC. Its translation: CASSILIQSEQYF.

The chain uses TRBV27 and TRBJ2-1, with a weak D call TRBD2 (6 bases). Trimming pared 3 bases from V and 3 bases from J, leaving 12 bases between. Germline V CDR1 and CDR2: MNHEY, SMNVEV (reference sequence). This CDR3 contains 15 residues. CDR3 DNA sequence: TGTGCCAGCAGTTTTGTCGGCGGGATCTACAATGAGCAGTTCTTC. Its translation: CASSFVGGIYNEQFF.

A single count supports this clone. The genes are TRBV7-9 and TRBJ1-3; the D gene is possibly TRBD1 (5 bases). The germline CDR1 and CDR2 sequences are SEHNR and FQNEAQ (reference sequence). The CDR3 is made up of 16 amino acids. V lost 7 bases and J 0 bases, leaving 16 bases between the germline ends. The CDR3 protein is CASTPWGGSSGNTIYF. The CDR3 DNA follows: TGTGCCAGCACCCCCTGGGGGGGAAGCTCTGGAAACACCATATATTTT. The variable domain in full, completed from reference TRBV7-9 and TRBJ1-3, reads DTGVSQNPRHKITKRGQNVTFRCDPISEHNRLYWYRQTLGQGPEFLTYFQNEAQLEKSRLLSDRFSAERPKGSFSTLEIQRTEQGDSAMYLCASTPWGGSSGNTIYFGEGSWLTVV.

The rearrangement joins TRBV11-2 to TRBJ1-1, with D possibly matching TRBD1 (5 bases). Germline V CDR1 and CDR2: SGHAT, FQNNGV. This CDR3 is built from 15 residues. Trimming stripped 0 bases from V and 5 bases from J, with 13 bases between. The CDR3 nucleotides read TGTGCCAGCAGCTTAGATCCCGGGGGTAGGACTGAAGCTTTCTTT. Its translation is CASSLDPGGRTEAFF.

The CDR3 spells CASSLAVGQGTDTQYF. The CDR3 nucleotides are TGCGCCAGCAGCTTGGCCGTAGGGCAGGGCACAGATACGCAGTATTTT. This chain uses TRBV5-1 with TRBJ2-3; the D is unclear. Germline V gene lookup returns CDR1 SGHRS and CDR2 YFSETQ. The CDR3 runs to 16 residues. Trimming pared 0 bases from V and 1 base from J, leaving 12 bases between.

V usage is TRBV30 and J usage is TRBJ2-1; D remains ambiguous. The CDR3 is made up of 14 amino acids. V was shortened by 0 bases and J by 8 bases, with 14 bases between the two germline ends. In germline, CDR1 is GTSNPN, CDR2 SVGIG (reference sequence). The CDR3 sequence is CAWSVLGPRDEQFF. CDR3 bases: TGTGCCTGGAGTGTACTCGGTCCTCGGGATGAGCAGTTCTTC.

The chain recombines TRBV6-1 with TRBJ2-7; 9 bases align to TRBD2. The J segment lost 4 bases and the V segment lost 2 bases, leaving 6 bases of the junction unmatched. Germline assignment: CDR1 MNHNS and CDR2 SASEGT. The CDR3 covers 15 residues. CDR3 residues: CASSEFASGNYEQYF. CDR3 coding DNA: TGTGCCAGCAGTGAATTTGCTAGCGGGAATTACGAGCAGTACTTC.

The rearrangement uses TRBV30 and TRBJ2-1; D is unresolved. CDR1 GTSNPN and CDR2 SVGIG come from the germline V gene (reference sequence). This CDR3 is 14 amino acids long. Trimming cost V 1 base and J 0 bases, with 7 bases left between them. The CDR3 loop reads CAWSGWSSYNEQFF. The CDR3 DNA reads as TGTGCCTGGAGTGGGTGGAGCTCCTACAATGAGCAGTTCTTC.